The next 10 T cell receptor beta chains were all read from a single sample in a study of T cell responses to AZD1222 COVID-19 vaccine. Using immunoSEQ multiplex PCR, the repertoire was profiled, and TCRdb retains in-frame clones only, with some absent. The table shows 150,000 or so clones, with 92% occurring only once. The sample in question was peripheral blood, obtained on day 0 of AZD1222 vaccination. The source of these receptors is an adult in good health.

This chain connects TRBV6-5 to TRBJ1-2, with TRBD1 matching over 10 bases. The CDR3 has 14 residues. With V trimmed by 7 bases and J by 4 bases, 6 bases remained unmatched. Germline V gene sequence: CDR1 MNHEY, CDR2 SVGAGI. The CDR3 DNA is TGTGCCAGCACCCAGACAGGGGGCGGCTATGGCTACACCTTC. Residues: CASTQTGGGYGYTF.

This clone was seen just once. The rearrangement links TRBV5-5 to TRBJ2-1, with 9 bases lining up with TRBD1. Germline loops: CDR1 SGHKS, CDR2 YYEKEE (reference sequence). The CDR3 contains 15 residues. With 2 bases clipped from V and 8 bases from J, the junction kept 8 bases outside the gene matches. The CDR3 DNA reads TGTGCCAGCAGCTTAACAGGGGGCCTGATCTATGAGCAGTTCTTC. It codes for CASSLTGGLIYEQFF.

To note about this clone: Different DNA sequences within this sample yield the same CDR3. The chain couples TRBV12-3 or TRBV12-4 to TRBJ2-5; D is unresolved. The CDR3 totals 12 residues. The germline V and J ends were trimmed by 3 bases and 5 bases, with 7 bases remaining between them. The DNA of the CDR3 is TGTGCCAGCAGTTTCCAGAGGGAGACCCAGTACTTC. Protein sequence: CASSFQRETQYF.

The J gene is TRBJ1-5, the V gene TRBV7-2; no clear D. Trimming left V 0 bases short and J 4 bases short, with 4 bases between. The CDR3 totals 13 residues. Per the germline V gene, CDR1 is SGHTA and CDR2 is FQGNSA. The CDR3 DNA reads as TGTGCCAGCAGCTTAGCGTGGAATCAGCCCCAGCATTTT. This gives the protein CASSLAWNQPQHF.

This chain uses TRBV6-5 with TRBJ1-3, with D uncertain. Germline CDR1 is MNHEY and CDR2 is SVGAGI. CDR3 size: 12 residues. Trimming removed 10 bases from V and 0 bases from J, with 7 bases in between. As DNA, the CDR3 is TGTGCCACTAGGAGCTCTGGAAACACCATATATTTT. Translation gives CATRSSGNTIYF.

The chain employs TRBV19 and TRBJ1-1, with D uncertain. Trimming removed 3 bases from V and 3 bases from J, with 8 bases in between. CDR1 LNHDA and CDR2 SQIVND come from the germline V gene (reference sequence). This CDR3 is built from 13 residues. CDR3 DNA sequence: TGTGCCAGTAGTATTTCGGAATACACTGAAGCTTTCTTT. This gives the protein CASSISEYTEAFF.

The V gene is TRBV27, the J gene TRBJ2-3; D is possibly TRBD1 (5 bases). This CDR3 contains 14 residues. Looked up from germline, CDR1 is MNHEY and CDR2 is SMNVEV (reference sequence). V lost 8 bases and J 1 base, leaving 13 bases between the germline ends. DNA of the CDR3: TGTGCCAGCTTTCTGGGGCAGGGCACAGATACGCAGTATTTT. Translating gives CASFLGQGTDTQYF.

The rearrangement uses TRBV6-1 and TRBJ2-3; 8 nucleotides line up with TRBD2. The CDR3 sequence is 17 residues long. Germline V gene lookup returns CDR1 MNHNS and CDR2 SASEGT. V lost 1 base, J lost 6 bases, and 12 bases stayed unmatched. The CDR3: CASSEGSSGALGDTQYF. CDR3 bases: TGTGCCAGCAGTGAAGGGAGTAGCGGGGCCCTGGGCGATACGCAGTATTTT.

The chain uses TRBV20-1 and TRBJ1-5, with D uncertain. Deletions cut 3 bases from V and 1 base from J, with 7 bases between. CDR3 size: 13 residues. The germline CDR1 and CDR2 sequences are DFQATT and SNEGSKA (reference sequence). Written as DNA, the CDR3 is TGCAGTGCTAGTAGAGGGAGCAATCAGCCCCAGCATTTT. It is translated as CSASRGSNQPQHF.

The V call is TRBV10-3, the J call TRBJ1-2; D might be TRBD1 (6 bases). Looked up from germline, CDR1 is ENHRY and CDR2 is SYGVKD. The CDR3 length is 14 residues. The V end was cut by 7 bases, the J end by 3 bases, with 15 bases between. In nucleotides, the CDR3 is TGTGCCATCACCGACTCTTACAGGGACTATGGCTACACCTTC. It translates to CAITDSYRDYGYTF.